The T cell receptor beta chain under discussion was sequenced for a study of brain T cells in children with intractable seizures. Findings of the study overall: Absence of clones before surgery may stem from lower sequencing depth. Patients' HCMV serostatus was unknown; virus specificity rests on CDR3 similarity alone.

Worth noting for this clone: What it binds is unknown.

There are 14 residues in the CDR3. From germline, CDR1 is DFQATT and CDR2 SNEGSKA (reference sequence). V was pared by 3 bases and J by 2 bases, with 6 bases of the junction left unmatched. TCRdb keeps only in-frame clones here, not all; method: immunoSEQ multiplex PCR. The sample lists under 400,000 clones, approximately 93% occurring once. The sample's time point: blood from clinic visit 5 months post-surgery; TSC patient then seizure free. Surgery cases with the highest brain T cell transcript signatures were chosen for sequencing. Pre-surgery treatment included at least one anti-epileptic drug. V is TRBV20-1 and J is TRBJ2-7, with 8 bases matching TRBD2. This sample comprised peripheral blood, obtained less than 6 months after surgery. The origin of this receptor is a boy under three years old with tuberous sclerosis and intractable seizures. The CDR3 protein is CSASQPAGAYEQYF. The CDR3 nucleotides are TGCAGTGCTAGTCAACCAGCGGGAGCCTACGAGCAGTACTTC.